This T cell receptor beta chain appears in the sequencing data of a study of cytomegalovirus exposure and HLA in healthy donors. Notes on the study in general: The listing of 150 to 200 TCR beta chains classed them as cytomegalovirus-associated. Later analysis demonstrated an association between a missense DCLRE1C variant and TCR beta V- and J-gene trimming.

Points on this clone: The target antigen is unknown.

All donors participated as healthy donors of bone marrow. V trimming: 6 bases; J trimming: 3 bases; junction bases outside the gene matches: 5. There are 13 residues in the CDR3. The germline gives CDR1 MNHEY, CDR2 SMNVEV (reference sequence). Vbeta (60) and Jbeta (13) primers were used in the PCR. Using immunoSEQ multiplex PCR, the repertoire was profiled, and TCRdb retains in-frame clones only, with some absent. The sample includes roughly 99,000 clones, approximately 79% seen only once; the top ten take 1.8%. The chain recombines TRBV27 with TRBJ2-7; 7 nucleotides line up with TRBD2. The sample taken for sequencing was PBMCs. This sequence was found in a male donor in good health and CMV-seronegative. The CDR3 protein is CASRPSGRYEQYF. The DNA for the CDR3 is TGTGCCAGCAGGCCTAGCGGACGCTACGAGCAGTACTTC.